The entry below describes one T cell receptor beta chain. The target antigen is unknown. Germline V CDR1 and CDR2: MRHNA, SNTAGT. The CDR3 is made up of 16 amino acids. The data originate from a study of CXCR3-negative and CXCR3-positive naive CD8 T cells. Study outcomes and limitations: CXCR3-expressing naive cells carried TRB CDR3s more hydrophobic than those of CXCR3-negative naive cells. Most assays used freshly isolated PBMCs, as cryopreservation partially reduced CXCR3.

Via 5' RACE with UMI labels, TRB cDNA libraries were prepared. Reanalyzing the 5' RACE reads, TCRdb keeps one entry per CDR3 protein, without DNA. This sample's clone table lists about 50,000 distinct CDR3 sequences. All CD8+ T cell subsets were sorted in triplicate at 300,000 cells each. Sequenced sample: naive CXCR3+ CD8+ T cells from blood. The subset denotes: CD45RO-CCR7+CD27+CD95- naive CD8+ T cells expressing CXCR3 (TNR3+). This sequence joins TRBV6-4 and TRBJ2-1; TCRdb proposes TRBD2, but this gene call is untestable without DNA. This TCR derives from a human donor in good health. Some clones in this sample may be carry-over from other donors' samples. This CDR3 is CASSDSIGTDYNEQFF.